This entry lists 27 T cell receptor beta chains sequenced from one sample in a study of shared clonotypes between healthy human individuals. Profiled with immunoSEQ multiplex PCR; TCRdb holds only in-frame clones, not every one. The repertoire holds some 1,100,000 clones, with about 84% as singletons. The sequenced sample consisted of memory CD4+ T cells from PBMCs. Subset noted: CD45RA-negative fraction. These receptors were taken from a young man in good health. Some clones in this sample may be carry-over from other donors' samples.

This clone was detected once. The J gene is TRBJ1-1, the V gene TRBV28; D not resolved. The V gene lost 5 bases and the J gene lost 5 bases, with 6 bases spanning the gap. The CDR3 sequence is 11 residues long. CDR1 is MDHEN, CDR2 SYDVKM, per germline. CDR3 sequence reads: CASSERTEAFF. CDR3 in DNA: TGTGCCAGCAGTGAAAGGACTGAAGCTTTCTTT.

The CDR3 DNA reads TGTGCCAACCGACTAGCGGTGAACACCGGGGAGCTGTTTTTT. It translates to CANRLAVNTGELFF. The chain employs TRBV7-2 and TRBJ2-2, with 9 bases lining up with TRBD2. CDR1 and CDR2 from the germline V gene are SGHTA and FQGNSA. The CDR3 loop spans 14 amino acids. The V and J ends lost 10 bases and 1 base, in that order; junction bases with no gene match: 4. Full variable domain (rest looked up from reference TRBV7-2 and TRBJ2-2): GAGVSQSPSNKVTEKGKDVELRCDPISGHTALYWYRQSLGQGLEFLIYFQGNSAPDKSGLPSDRFSAERTGGSVSTLTIQRTQQEDSAVYLCANRLAVNTGELFFGEGSRLTVL.

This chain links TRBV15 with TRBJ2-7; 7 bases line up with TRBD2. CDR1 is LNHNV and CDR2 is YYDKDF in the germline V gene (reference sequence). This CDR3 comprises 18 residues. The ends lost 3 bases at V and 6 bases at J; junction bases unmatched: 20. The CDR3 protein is CATSSELALGAGEGEQYF. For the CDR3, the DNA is TGTGCCACCAGCAGCGAGTTGGCTTTAGGGGCGGGAGAGGGCGAGCAGTACTTC.

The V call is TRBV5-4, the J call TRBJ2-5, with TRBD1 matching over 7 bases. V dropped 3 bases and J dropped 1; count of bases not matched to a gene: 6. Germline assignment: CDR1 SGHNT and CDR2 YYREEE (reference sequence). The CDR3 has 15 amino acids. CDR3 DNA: TGTGCCAGCAGCTCCAACAGGGGCCTCCAAGAGACCCAGTACTTC. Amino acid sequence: CASSSNRGLQETQYF.

CDR3 sequence (DNA): TGCGCCAGCAGCCCCGACAGCGGCGGTAGCAATCAGCCCCAGCATTTT. Translating it yields CASSPDSGGSNQPQHF. V gene TRBV5-1 combines with J gene TRBJ1-5, with D tentatively TRBD1 (5 bases). Trimming stripped 4 bases from V and 0 bases from J, with 14 bases between. The CDR3 extends over 16 amino acids. The germline V gene has CDR1 SGHRS and CDR2 YFSETQ.

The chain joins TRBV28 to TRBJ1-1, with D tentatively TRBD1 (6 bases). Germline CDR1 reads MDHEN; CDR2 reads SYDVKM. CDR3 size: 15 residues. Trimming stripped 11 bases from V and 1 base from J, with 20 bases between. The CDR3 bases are TGTGCCCACAGGGCCCGGTGGGGTCCGAACACTGAAGCTTTCTTT. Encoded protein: CAHRARWGPNTEAFF.

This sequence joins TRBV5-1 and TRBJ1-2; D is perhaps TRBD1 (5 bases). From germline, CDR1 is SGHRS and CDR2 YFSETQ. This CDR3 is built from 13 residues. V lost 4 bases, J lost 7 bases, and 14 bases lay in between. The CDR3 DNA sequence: TGCGCCAGCAGCACCACCCCCCAGGGTGGCTACACCTTC. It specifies CASSTTPQGGYTF.

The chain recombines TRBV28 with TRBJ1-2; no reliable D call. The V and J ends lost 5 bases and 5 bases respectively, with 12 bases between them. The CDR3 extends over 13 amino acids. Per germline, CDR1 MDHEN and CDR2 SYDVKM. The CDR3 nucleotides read TGTGCCAGCAGTCGAACCCTAAAATATGGCTACACCTTC. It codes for CASSRTLKYGYTF.

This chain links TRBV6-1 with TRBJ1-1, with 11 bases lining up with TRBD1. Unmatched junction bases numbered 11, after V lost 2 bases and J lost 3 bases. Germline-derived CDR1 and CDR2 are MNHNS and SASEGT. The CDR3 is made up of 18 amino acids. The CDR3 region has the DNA TGTGCCAGCAGTGAAACTTGGTCACCGGGACAGGGGGACACTGAAGCTTTCTTT. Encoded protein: CASSETWSPGQGDTEAFF.

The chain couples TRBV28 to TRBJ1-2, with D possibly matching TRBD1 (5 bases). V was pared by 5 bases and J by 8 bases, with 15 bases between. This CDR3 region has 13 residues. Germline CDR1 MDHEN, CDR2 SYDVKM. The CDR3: CASSPKRTRGYTF. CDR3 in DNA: TGTGCCAGCAGTCCAAAAAGGACACGCGGCTACACCTTC.

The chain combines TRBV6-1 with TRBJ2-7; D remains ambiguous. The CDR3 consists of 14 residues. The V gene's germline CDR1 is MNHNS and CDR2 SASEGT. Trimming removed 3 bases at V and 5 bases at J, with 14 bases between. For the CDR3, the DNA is TGTGCCAGCAGTGACCCGCCCAATAAGGACGAGCAGTACTTC. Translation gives CASSDPPNKDEQYF.

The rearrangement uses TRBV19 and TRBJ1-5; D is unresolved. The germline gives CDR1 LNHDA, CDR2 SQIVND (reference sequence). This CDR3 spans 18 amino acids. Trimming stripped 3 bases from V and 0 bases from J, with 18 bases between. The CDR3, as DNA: TGTGCCAGTAGTATGGGGAGGGCGACCGGCTTTAGCAATCAGCCCCAGCATTTT. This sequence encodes CASSMGRATGFSNQPQHF. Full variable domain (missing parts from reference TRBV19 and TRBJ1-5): DGGITQSPKYLFRKEGQNVTLSCEQNLNHDAMYWYRQDPGQGLRLIYYSQIVNDFQKGDIAEGYSVSREKKESFPLTVTSAQKNPTAFYLCASSMGRATGFSNQPQHFGDGTRLSIL.

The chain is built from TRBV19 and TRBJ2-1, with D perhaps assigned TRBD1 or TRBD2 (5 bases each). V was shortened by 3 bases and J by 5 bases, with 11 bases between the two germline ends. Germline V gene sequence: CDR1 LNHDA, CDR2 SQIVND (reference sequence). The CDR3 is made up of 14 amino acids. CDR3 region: CASSIRDAHNEQFF. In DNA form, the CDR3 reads TGTGCCAGTAGTATCCGGGACGCACACAATGAGCAGTTCTTC.

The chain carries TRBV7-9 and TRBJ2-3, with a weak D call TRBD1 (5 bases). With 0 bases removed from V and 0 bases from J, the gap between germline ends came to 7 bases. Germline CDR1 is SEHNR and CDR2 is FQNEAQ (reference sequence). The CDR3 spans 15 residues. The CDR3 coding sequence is TGTGCCAGCAGCTTAGCGGACATTAGCACAGATACGCAGTATTTT. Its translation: CASSLADISTDTQYF.

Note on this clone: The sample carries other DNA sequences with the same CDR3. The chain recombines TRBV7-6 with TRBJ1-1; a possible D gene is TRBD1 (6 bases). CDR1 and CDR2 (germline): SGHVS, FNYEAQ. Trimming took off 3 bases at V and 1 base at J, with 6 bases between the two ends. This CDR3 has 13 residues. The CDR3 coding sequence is TGTGCCAGCAGCTTGGGACAGAACACTGAAGCTTTCTTT. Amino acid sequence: CASSLGQNTEAFF.

Here the CDR3 reads CASSLEAGEGADTQYF. The CDR3 nucleotides are TGCGCCAGCAGCTTGGAGGCGGGAGAAGGGGCAGATACGCAGTATTTT. The rearrangement uses TRBV5-1 and TRBJ2-3; 7 positions match TRBD2. V was pared by 0 bases and J by 4 bases, with 8 bases of the junction left unmatched. Germline V CDR1 and CDR2: SGHRS, YFSETQ. CDR3 size: 16 residues.

The CDR3 region is CASSPGGHEQFF. In nucleotides, the CDR3 is TGTGCCAGCTCACCCGGGGGGCATGAGCAGTTCTTC. The chain combines TRBV18 with TRBJ2-1; possible D gene TRBD2, 7 bases. CDR1 and CDR2 (germline): KGHSH, LQKENI. V was clipped by 3 bases and J by 8 bases, with 8 bases between them. The CDR3 is 12 amino acids.

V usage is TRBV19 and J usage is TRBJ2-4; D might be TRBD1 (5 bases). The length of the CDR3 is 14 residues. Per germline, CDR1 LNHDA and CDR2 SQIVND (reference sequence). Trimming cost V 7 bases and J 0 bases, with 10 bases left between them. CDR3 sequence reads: CASMEQEAKNIQYF. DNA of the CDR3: TGTGCCAGTATGGAACAGGAAGCCAAAAACATTCAGTACTTC.

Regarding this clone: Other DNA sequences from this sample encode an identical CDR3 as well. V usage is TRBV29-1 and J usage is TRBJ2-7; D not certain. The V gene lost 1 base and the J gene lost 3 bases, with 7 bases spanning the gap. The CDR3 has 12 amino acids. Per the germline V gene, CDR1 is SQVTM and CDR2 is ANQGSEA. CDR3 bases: TGCAGCGTTGAAGGGGGTGGCTACGAGCAGTACTTC. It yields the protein CSVEGGGYEQYF.

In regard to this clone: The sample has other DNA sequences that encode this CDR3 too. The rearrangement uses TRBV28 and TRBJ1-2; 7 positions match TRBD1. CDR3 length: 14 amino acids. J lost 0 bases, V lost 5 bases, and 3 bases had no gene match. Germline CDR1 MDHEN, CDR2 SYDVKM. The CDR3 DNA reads TGTGCCAGCAGTCGGACAGGCGCTAACTATGGCTACACCTTC. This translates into CASSRTGANYGYTF.

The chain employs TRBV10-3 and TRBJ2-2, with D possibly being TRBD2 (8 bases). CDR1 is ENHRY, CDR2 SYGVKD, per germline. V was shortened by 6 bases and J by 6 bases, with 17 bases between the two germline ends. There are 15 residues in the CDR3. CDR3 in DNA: TGTGCCATCAGAACCGGGACAGCGGGGGCCGGGGAGCTGTTTTTT. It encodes CAIRTGTAGAGELFF.

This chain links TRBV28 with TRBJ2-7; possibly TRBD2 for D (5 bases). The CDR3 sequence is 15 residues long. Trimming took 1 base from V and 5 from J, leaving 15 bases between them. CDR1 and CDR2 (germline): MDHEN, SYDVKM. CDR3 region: CASSLSSGLPHEQYF. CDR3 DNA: TGTGCCAGCAGTTTATCGTCCGGACTTCCCCACGAGCAGTACTTC. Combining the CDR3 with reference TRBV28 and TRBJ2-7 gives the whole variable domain DVKVTQSSRYLVKRTGEKVFLECVQDMDHENMFWYRQDPGLGLRLIYFSYDVKMKEKGDIPEGYSVSREKKERFSLILESASTNQTSMYLCASSLSSGLPHEQYFGPGTRLTVT.

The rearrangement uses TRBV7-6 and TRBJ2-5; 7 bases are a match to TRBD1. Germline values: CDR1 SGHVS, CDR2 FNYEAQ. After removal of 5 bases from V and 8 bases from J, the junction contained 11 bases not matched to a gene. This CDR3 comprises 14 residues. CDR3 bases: TGTGCCAGCAGCAGGGGACAGCTTAAGACCACCCAGTACTTC. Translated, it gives CASSRGQLKTTQYF.

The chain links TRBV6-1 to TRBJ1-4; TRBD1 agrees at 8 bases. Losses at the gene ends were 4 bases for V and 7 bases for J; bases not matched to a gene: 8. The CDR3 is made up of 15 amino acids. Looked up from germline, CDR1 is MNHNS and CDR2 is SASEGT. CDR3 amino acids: CASSVNRGWGEKLFF. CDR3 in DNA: TGTGCCAGCAGTGTTAACAGGGGGTGGGGTGAAAAACTGTTTTTT.

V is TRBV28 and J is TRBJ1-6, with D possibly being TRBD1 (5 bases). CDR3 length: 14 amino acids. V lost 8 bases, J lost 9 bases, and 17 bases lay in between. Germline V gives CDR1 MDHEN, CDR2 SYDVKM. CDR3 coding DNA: TGTGCCAGCCGCATTCCAGGGTCGGGTTCACCCCTCCACTTT. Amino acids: CASRIPGSGSPLHF.

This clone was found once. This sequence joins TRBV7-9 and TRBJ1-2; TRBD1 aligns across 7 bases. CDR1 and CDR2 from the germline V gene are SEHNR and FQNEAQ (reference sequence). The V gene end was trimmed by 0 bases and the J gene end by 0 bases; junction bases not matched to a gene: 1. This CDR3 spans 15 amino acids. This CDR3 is CASSLADRTNYGYTF. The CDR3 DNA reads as TGTGCCAGCAGCTTAGCGGACAGGACTAACTATGGCTACACCTTC.

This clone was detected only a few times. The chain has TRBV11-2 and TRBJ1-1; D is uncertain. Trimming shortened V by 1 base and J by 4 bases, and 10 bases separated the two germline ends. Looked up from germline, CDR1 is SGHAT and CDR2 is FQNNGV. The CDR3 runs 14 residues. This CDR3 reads CASSLVGFGTEAFF. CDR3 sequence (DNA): TGTGCCAGCAGCTTAGTCGGGTTCGGCACTGAAGCTTTCTTT.